The source of this T cell receptor beta chain is a study of blood T cell repertoires in COVID-19. Looking at the study overall: Sites in the United States, Italy and Spain provided acute and convalescent COVID-19 samples.

The germline gives CDR1 SGHKS, CDR2 YYEKEE (reference sequence). V was pared by 0 bases and J by 10 bases, with 8 bases between. The CDR3 length is 12 residues. Methods used by the authors: How many nucleated cells were present was estimated from reference gene primer amplification. Sequencing was performed with immunoSEQ multiplex PCR; in TCRdb, only in-frame clones are kept and a portion is missing. V, J and clone size are those of that table, while D and trimming were read from the DNA. The sample has some 100,000 clones, 88% seen once. The receptor's source is a woman aged 55-70 years with acute or convalescent COVID-19. The rearrangement uses TRBV5-5 and TRBJ2-1, with D uncertain. Specimen: peripheral blood. CDR3 sequence: CASSLVMREQFF. CDR3 nucleotide sequence: TGTGCCAGCAGCTTGGTGATGAGGGAGCAGTTCTTC.